This T cell receptor (beta chain) was identified during a study of beta chain features in type 1 diabetes. Per donor, one heparinised blood draw averaged roughly 120 mL. Sorting of CD4+ naive, central memory, regulatory and stem cell-like memory cells was performed via CD45RO/CCR7/CD25/CD127/CD95/CD27. Study observations and caveats: Patients and controls would be equally affected if PCR favored shorter templates. A closer apparent resemblance between naive, central memory and Treg TCRB repertoires was seen in patients than in healthy donors.

Losses at the gene ends were 7 bases for V and 7 bases for J; bases not matched to a gene: 7. CDR1 is SNHLY, CDR2 FYNNEI, per germline. The CDR3 has 14 residues. Investigators reverse transcribed all isolated RNA, so they sequenced expressed TCRB transcripts. The repertoire was sequenced with immunoSEQ multiplex PCR; TCRdb's copy has only in-frame clones and lacks some. This table holds 350,000 or so clones, about 18% found once. On this clone: Its cognate antigen is unknown.

V is TRBV2 and J is TRBJ1-6; TRBD1 matches at 7 bases. Sequencing was done on a sample of naive CD4+ T cells from blood. This sequence was found in a woman in her late teens or twenties in good health. CDR3 DNA: TGTGCCAGCAACGGGCCAGGGGGAAATTCACCCCTCCACTTT. It codes for CASNGPGGNSPLHF.